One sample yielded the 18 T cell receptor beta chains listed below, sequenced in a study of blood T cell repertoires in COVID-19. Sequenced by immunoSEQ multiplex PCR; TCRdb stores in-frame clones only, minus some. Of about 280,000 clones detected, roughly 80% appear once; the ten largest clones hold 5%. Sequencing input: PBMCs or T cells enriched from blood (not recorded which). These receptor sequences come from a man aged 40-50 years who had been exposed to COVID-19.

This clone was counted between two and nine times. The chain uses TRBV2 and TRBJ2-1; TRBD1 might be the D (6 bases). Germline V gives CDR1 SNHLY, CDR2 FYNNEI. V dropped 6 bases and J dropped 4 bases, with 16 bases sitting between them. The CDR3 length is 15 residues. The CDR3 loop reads CASRSGTQPYNEQFF. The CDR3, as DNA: TGTGCCAGCAGATCCGGGACACAACCGTACAATGAGCAGTTCTTC. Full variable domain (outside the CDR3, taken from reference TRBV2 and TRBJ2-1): EPEVTQTPSHQVTQMGQEVILRCVPISNHLYFYWYRQILGQKVEFLVSFYNNEISEKSEIFDDQFSVERPDGSNFTLKIRSTKLEDSAMYFCASRSGTQPYNEQFFGPGTRLTVL.

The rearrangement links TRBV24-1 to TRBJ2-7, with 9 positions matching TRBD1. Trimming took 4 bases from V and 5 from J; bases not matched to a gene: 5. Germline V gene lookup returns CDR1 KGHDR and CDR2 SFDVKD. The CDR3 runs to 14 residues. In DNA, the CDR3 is TGTGCCACCAGTGACCAGGGACAGGGCCACGAGCAGTACTTC. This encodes CATSDQGQGHEQYF.

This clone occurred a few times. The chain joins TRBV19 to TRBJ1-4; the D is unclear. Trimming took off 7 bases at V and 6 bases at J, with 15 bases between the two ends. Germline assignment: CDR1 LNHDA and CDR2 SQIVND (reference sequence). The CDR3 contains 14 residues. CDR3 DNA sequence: TGTGCCAGTACCACCCTAACTACGGATGAAAAACTGTTTTTT. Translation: CASTTLTTDEKLFF.

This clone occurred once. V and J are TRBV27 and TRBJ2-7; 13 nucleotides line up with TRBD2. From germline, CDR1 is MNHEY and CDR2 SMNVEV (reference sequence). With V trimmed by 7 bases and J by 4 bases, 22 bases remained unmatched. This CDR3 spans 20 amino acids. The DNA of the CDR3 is TGTGCCAGCACGGGGACTAGCGGGATCGGAGGGCGTGTTGACCTTTACGAGCAGTACTTC. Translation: CASTGTSGIGGRVDLYEQYF.

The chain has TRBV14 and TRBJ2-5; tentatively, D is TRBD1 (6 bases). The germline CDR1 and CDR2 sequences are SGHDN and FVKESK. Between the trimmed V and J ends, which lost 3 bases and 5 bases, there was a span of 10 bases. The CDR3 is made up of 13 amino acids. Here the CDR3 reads CASSQNRVETQYF. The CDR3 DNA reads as TGTGCCAGCAGCCAGAACAGGGTCGAGACCCAGTACTTC.

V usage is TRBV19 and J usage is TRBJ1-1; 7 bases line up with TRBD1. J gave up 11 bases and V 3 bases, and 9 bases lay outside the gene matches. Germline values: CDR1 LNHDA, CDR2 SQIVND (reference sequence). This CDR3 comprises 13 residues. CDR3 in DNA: TGTGCCAGTAGTATGATTGAGGGGGCGCGCGCTTTCTTT. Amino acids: CASSMIEGARAFF.

The DNA of the CDR3 is TGTGCCAGTAGACTAGCAGCGAACACCGGGGAGCTGTTTTTT. Its protein is CASRLAANTGELFF. This sequence joins TRBV19 and TRBJ2-2; a weak D match, TRBD2 (6 bases). The CDR3 is 14 residues long. Germline V gene data show CDR1 as LNHDA and CDR2 as SQIVND (reference sequence). Trimming stripped 6 bases from V and 0 bases from J, with 8 bases between.

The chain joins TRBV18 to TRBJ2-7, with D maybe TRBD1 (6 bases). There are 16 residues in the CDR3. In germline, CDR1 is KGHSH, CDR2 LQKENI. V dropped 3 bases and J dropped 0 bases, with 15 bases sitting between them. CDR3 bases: TGTGCCAGCTCACCGCCGGGACAAGGCTTCTCCTACGAGCAGTACTTC. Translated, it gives CASSPPGQGFSYEQYF.

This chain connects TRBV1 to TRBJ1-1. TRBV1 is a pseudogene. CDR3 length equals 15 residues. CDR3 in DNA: TGCACCAGCAGCCAAGAATTGGACGGGGACACTGAAGCTTTCTTT. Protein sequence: CTSSQELDGDTEAFF.

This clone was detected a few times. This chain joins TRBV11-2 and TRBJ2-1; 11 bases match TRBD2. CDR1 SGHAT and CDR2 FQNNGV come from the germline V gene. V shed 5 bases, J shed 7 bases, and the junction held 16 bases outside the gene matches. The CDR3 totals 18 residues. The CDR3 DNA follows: TGTGCCAGCAGCCCCTGGGGGGCGCGTAGCGGGAGGGTGAATGAGCAGTTCTTC. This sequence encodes CASSPWGARSGRVNEQFF.

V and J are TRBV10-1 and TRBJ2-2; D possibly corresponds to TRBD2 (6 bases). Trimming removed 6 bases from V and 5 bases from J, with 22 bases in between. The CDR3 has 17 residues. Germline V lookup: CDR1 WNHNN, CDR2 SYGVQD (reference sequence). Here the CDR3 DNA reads TGCGCCAGCAGCCCATCCGGAGGTGGAGGGGCGACCGGGGAGCTGTTTTTT. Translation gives CASSPSGGGGATGELFF.

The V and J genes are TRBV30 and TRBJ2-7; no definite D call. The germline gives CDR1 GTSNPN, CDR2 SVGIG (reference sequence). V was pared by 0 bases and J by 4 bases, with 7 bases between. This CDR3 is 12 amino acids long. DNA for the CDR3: TGTGCCTGGAGTGTACAGAGATACGAGCAGTACTTC. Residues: CAWSVQRYEQYF.

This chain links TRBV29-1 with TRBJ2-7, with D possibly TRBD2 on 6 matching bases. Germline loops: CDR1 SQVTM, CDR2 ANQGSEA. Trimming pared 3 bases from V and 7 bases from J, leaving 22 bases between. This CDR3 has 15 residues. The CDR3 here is CSVDARPGTAGEQYF. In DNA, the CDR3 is TGCAGCGTTGATGCTCGCCCAGGGACCGCGGGGGAGCAGTACTTC.

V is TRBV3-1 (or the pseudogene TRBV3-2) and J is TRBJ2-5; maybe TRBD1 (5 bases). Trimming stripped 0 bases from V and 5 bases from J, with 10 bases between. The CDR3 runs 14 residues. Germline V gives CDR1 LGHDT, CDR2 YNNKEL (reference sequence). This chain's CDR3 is CASSQDQGWETQYF. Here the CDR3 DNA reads TGTGCCAGCAGCCAAGATCAGGGTTGGGAGACCCAGTACTTC.

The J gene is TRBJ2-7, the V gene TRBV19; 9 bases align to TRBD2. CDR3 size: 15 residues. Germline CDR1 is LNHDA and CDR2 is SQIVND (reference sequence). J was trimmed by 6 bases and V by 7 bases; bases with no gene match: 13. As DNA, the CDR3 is TGTGCCAGTAATGATGAGGCGGGAGGGGTTTTCGAGCAGTACTTC. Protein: CASNDEAGGVFEQYF.

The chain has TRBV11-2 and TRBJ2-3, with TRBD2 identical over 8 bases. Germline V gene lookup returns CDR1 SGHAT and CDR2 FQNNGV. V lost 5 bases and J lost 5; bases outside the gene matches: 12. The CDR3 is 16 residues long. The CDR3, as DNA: TGTGCCAGCAGCCTACGGGGGGGGGACACAGGAGATACGCAGTATTTT. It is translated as CASSLRGGDTGDTQYF.

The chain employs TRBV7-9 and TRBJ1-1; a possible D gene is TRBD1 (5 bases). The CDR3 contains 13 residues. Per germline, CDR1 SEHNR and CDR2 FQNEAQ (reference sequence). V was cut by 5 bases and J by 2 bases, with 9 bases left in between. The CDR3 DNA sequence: TGTGCCAGCAGCCCACAGGCAAACACTGAAGCTTTCTTT. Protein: CASSPQANTEAFF.

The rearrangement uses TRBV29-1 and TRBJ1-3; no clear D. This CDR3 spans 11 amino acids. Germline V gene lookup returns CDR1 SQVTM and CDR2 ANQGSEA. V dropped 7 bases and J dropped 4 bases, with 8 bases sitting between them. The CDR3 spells CSGTLGNTIYF. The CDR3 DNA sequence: TGCAGCGGTACTCTGGGAAACACCATATATTTT.